This entry lists 24 T cell receptor beta chains sequenced from one sample in a study of PD-1 blockade in classical Hodgkin lymphoma. TCRdb's table, derived via immunoSEQ multiplex PCR, lists solely in-frame clones and lacks some. Of around 17,000 clones in the sample, roughly four fifths are singletons; the top ten hold 13%. As to time point: cycle 4 day 1 (C4D1), after six to seven weeks of nivolumab. Relapse was seen in all patients after autologous stem cell transplantation, and brentuximab vedotin exposure was variable. Sample: peripheral blood mononuclear cells (PBMCs), taken before the fourth cycle of nivolumab. These receptors were collected from a human donor with classical Hodgkin lymphoma.

This chain uses TRBV7-2 with TRBJ2-1, with TRBD2 matching over 11 bases. Germline V lookup: CDR1 SGHTA, CDR2 FQGNSA. The CDR3 has 13 amino acids. V shed 8 bases and J 9 bases; nucleotides not matched to a gene: 6. In DNA, the CDR3 is TGTGCCAGCCGACTAGCGGGGTCAGGTGAGCAGTTCTTC. Amino acids: CASRLAGSGEQFF.

The CDR3 here is CASSQEDSPISGNTIYF. CDR3 bases: TGCGCCAGCAGCCAAGAAGACAGCCCTATCTCTGGAAACACCATATATTTT. J is TRBJ1-3 and V is TRBV4-1; tentatively, D is TRBD1 (5 bases). Trimming removed 0 bases at V and 0 bases at J, with 12 bases between. The CDR3 consists of 17 residues. Per the germline V gene, CDR1 is MGHRA and CDR2 is YSYEKL.

The chain uses TRBV13 and TRBJ1-1; D call uncertain. V was clipped by 0 bases and J by 6 bases, with 11 bases between them. This CDR3 region has 14 residues. Germline V CDR1 and CDR2: PRHDT, FYEKMQ (reference sequence). Here the CDR3 DNA reads TGTGCCAGCAGCTTAGGGGCCGGGGTCCCTGAAGCTTTCTTT. Translated: CASSLGAGVPEAFF. The full variable domain, completed using reference TRBV13 and TRBJ1-1, is AAGVIQSPRHLIKEKRETATLKCYPIPRHDTVYWYQQGPGQDPQFLISFYEKMQSDKGSIPDRFSAQQFSDYHSELNMSSLELGDSALYFCASSLGAGVPEAFFGQGTRLTVV.

The chain links TRBV30 to TRBJ2-7; TRBD1 agrees at 7 bases. This CDR3 contains 13 residues. The trim removed 6 bases at V and 0 bases at J, leaving 5 bases unmatched. Germline V gives CDR1 GTSNPN, CDR2 SVGIG (reference sequence). CDR3 amino acids: CACNRDSSYEQYF. For the CDR3, the DNA is TGTGCCTGCAACCGGGACAGCTCCTACGAGCAGTACTTC.

The chain employs TRBV6-6 and TRBJ1-2, with a tentative D call TRBD1 (5 bases). The CDR3 sequence is 16 residues long. The V end was cut by 6 bases, the J end by 6 bases, with 23 bases between. Germline CDR1 is MNHNY and CDR2 is SVGAGI (reference sequence). CDR3 nucleotide sequence: TGTGCCAGCAGCTCCCCAGACTTAAGTGCGGGGGATGGCTACACCTTC. Amino acid sequence: CASSSPDLSAGDGYTF.

This clone was recorded a few times. The chain joins TRBV5-1 to TRBJ2-3, with 8 bases identical to TRBD2. There are 15 residues in the CDR3. CDR1 SGHRS and CDR2 YFSETQ come from the germline V gene. V shed 0 bases, J shed 5 bases, and the junction held 5 bases outside the gene matches. The CDR3 loop is CASSLAGGAKDTQYF. The CDR3 DNA follows: TGCGCCAGCAGCTTGGCCGGGGGGGCGAAAGATACGCAGTATTTT.

The chain joins TRBV7-8 to TRBJ2-7, with a possible D match to TRBD1 (6 bases). Germline V gene data show CDR1 as SGHVS and CDR2 as FQNEAQ. The germline V and J ends were trimmed by 3 bases and 1 base, with 10 bases remaining between them. This CDR3 contains 14 residues. The CDR3 region is CASSFYRDSYEQYF. CDR3 bases: TGTGCCAGCAGCTTCTACAGGGATTCCTACGAGCAGTACTTC.

In its sample, this clone was seen once. The chain links TRBV5-1 to TRBJ2-3, with a weak D call TRBD2 (6 bases). This CDR3 has 15 residues. Trimming cost V 0 bases and J 1 base, with 9 bases left between them. Looked up from germline, CDR1 is SGHRS and CDR2 is YFSETQ. CDR3 residues: CASSLGGKRTDTQYF. The CDR3 coding sequence is TGCGCCAGCAGCTTGGGCGGGAAACGCACAGATACGCAGTATTTT.

The chain carries TRBV5-1 and TRBJ1-5; D unresolved. Looked up from germline, CDR1 is SGHRS and CDR2 is YFSETQ. This CDR3 spans 15 amino acids. Trimming removed 0 bases at V and 8 bases at J, with 15 bases between. In DNA form, the CDR3 reads TGCGCCAGCAGCTTGGGGTTAGGTGGAGGTGAGCCCCAGCATTTT. Translated, it gives CASSLGLGGGEPQHF.

This clone is deemed medium-sized. The genes are TRBV21-1 and TRBJ2-7; the tabulated D call, TRBD1, remains unverified against the DNA. TRBV21-1 corresponds to a pseudogene. The CDR3 is made up of 17 amino acids. This CDR3 reads CASSEMGEAGDSYEQYF. As DNA, the CDR3 is TGTGCCAGCAGCGAAATGGGTGAGGCAGGGGATTCCTACGAGCAGTACTTC.

This sequence joins TRBV7-9 and TRBJ2-7; no firm D call. Per germline, CDR1 SEHNR and CDR2 FQNEAQ (reference sequence). The CDR3 is made up of 13 amino acids. Between the trimmed V and J ends, which lost 2 bases and 2 bases, there was a span of 7 bases. CDR3 sequence: CASSLIGAYEQYF. In nucleotides, the CDR3 is TGTGCCAGCAGCTTAATCGGTGCCTACGAGCAGTACTTC.

The rearrangement joins TRBV4-3 to TRBJ1-1; D gene ambiguous. Looked up from germline, CDR1 is LGHNA and CDR2 is YSLEER. CDR3 length: 14 residues. Trimming left V 1 base short and J 2 bases short, with 8 bases between. CDR3 in amino acids: CASSQVLSNTEAFF. The DNA for the CDR3 is TGCGCCAGCAGCCAAGTTCTCTCTAACACTGAAGCTTTCTTT.

The chain recombines TRBV6-1 with TRBJ1-2, with 7 bases identical to TRBD1. CDR1 and CDR2 from the germline V gene are MNHNS and SASEGT. This CDR3 contains 15 residues. Trimming took 6 bases from V and 8 from J; bases not matched to a gene: 15. DNA of the CDR3: TGTGCCAGCAGACCAGCCATAGACAGGGTTGACGGCTACACCTTC. Amino acid sequence: CASRPAIDRVDGYTF.

This chain joins TRBV5-1 and TRBJ2-1; D perhaps matches TRBD1 (6 bases). V lost 5 bases and J 9 bases, leaving 18 bases between the germline ends. The germline V gene has CDR1 SGHRS and CDR2 YFSETQ. The CDR3 consists of 14 residues. The CDR3 is CASRQQTGSGEQFF. For the CDR3, the DNA is TGCGCCAGCAGACAACAAACAGGGTCCGGTGAGCAGTTCTTC.

The chain joins TRBV12-2 to TRBJ1-6; TRBD1 reflects the table's D call only, with no check against the DNA. TRBV12-2 has pseudogene status. The CDR3 consists of 22 residues. The CDR3 region has the DNA TGTGCAAGTCGCCCCTCGTCCCCCTCTATGCGGGGACAGCCCCCTGGCCCGTCACCCCTCCACTTT. Translated, it gives CASRPSSPSMRGQPPGPSPLHF.

The V gene is TRBV5-1, the J gene TRBJ2-3, with a weak D call TRBD2 (5 bases). The CDR3 loop spans 16 amino acids. With 3 bases removed from V and 1 base from J, the gap between germline ends came to 15 bases. Germline V gene data show CDR1 as SGHRS and CDR2 as YFSETQ. The CDR3 DNA reads as TGCGCCAGCAGCTCAAACACTTTGGGAGGCACAGATACGCAGTATTTT. Protein: CASSSNTLGGTDTQYF.

V is TRBV27 and J is TRBJ2-5; the D gene is possibly TRBD2 (6 bases). This CDR3 contains 16 residues. The V end was cut by 4 bases, the J end by 1 base, with 16 bases between. Germline V gene lookup returns CDR1 MNHEY and CDR2 SMNVEV (reference sequence). CDR3 sequence reads: CASSSFEGGVQETQYF. CDR3 coding DNA: TGTGCCAGCAGTTCTTTCGAGGGAGGTGTCCAAGAGACCCAGTACTTC.

The chain has TRBV7-9 and TRBJ2-2, with D possibly matching TRBD1 (6 bases). Germline V gives CDR1 SEHNR, CDR2 FQNEAQ (reference sequence). CDR3 length equals 15 residues. Trimming took off 6 bases at V and 5 bases at J, with 16 bases between the two ends. The CDR3: CASRVAGTQTGELFF. CDR3 sequence (DNA): TGTGCCAGCAGGGTAGCCGGGACACAAACCGGGGAGCTGTTTTTT.

The chain combines TRBV7-9 with TRBJ2-2, with unresolved D. Germline V gene lookup returns CDR1 SEHNR and CDR2 FQNEAQ (reference sequence). Trimming took off 4 bases at V and 3 bases at J, with 9 bases between the two ends. This CDR3 spans 14 amino acids. The CDR3, as DNA: TGTGCCAGCAGCTCCGACGGATACACCGGGGAGCTGTTTTTT. It yields the protein CASSSDGYTGELFF. The whole variable domain, remainder taken from reference TRBV7-9 and TRBJ2-2, is DTGVSQNPRHKITKRGQNVTFRCDPISEHNRLYWYRQTLGQGPEFLTYFQNEAQLEKSRLLSDRFSAERPKGSFSTLEIQRTEQGDSAMYLCASSSDGYTGELFFGEGSRLTVL.

J is TRBJ1-2 and V is TRBV9, with D possibly TRBD1 on 5 matching bases. CDR3 length equals 13 residues. Germline assignment: CDR1 SGDLS and CDR2 YYNGEE. The V and J ends lost 0 bases and 3 bases respectively, with 6 bases between them. CDR3 residues: CASSVGGDYGYTF. DNA of the CDR3: TGTGCCAGCAGCGTAGGGGGGGACTATGGCTACACCTTC.

The rearrangement joins TRBV6-1 to TRBJ1-2; D remains ambiguous. There are 12 residues in the CDR3. The V end was cut by 8 bases, the J end by 10 bases, with 17 bases between. From germline, CDR1 is MNHNS and CDR2 SASEGT. The CDR3 DNA reads TGTGCCAGCTCCAAGTGGGTGCTAGACTACACCTTC. Translating it yields CASSKWVLDYTF.

The chain couples TRBV5-1 to TRBJ1-2; tentative D call: TRBD1 (5 bases). There are 12 residues in the CDR3. Germline V gives CDR1 SGHRS, CDR2 YFSETQ. Trimming shortened V by 4 bases and J by 8 bases, and 12 bases separated the two germline ends. DNA of the CDR3: TGCGCCAGCAGCGGGGGTTTGGAGGGCTACACCTTC. It translates to CASSGGLEGYTF. The entire variable domain, with the rest obtained from reference TRBV5-1 and TRBJ1-2, is as follows: KAGVTQTPRYLIKTRGQQVTLSCSPISGHRSVSWYQQTPGQGLQFLFEYFSETQRNKGNFPGRFSGRQFSNSRSEMNVSTLELGDSALYLCASSGGLEGYTFGSGTRLTVV.

This rearrangement joins TRBV6-6 to TRBJ1-5, with unresolved D. Germline-derived CDR1 and CDR2 are MNHNY and SVGAGI (reference sequence). The germline V and J ends were trimmed by 5 bases and 6 bases, with 14 bases remaining between them. The CDR3 has 14 amino acids. In DNA form, the CDR3 reads TGTGCCAGCAGTCCCCCCCAGGTTAGTCAGCCCCAGCATTTT. Translation: CASSPPQVSQPQHF.

V gene TRBV7-4 combines with J gene TRBJ1-1, with a weak D call TRBD1 (6 bases). The germline V gene encodes CDR1 SGHVT and CDR2 SQSDAQ. V was pared by 6 bases and J by 3 bases, with 14 bases between. This CDR3 comprises 14 residues. The CDR3 loop reads CASRKMGGDTEAFF. DNA of the CDR3: TGTGCCAGCAGAAAGATGGGGGGCGACACTGAAGCTTTCTTT.